This TCR beta chain is from a study of cytomegalovirus exposure and HLA in healthy donors listed by TCRdb under 2017. Regarding the study in general: In an earlier analysis of roughly 590 of the donors, around 300 Gb of sequence data and about 110 million unique TCR beta sequences from about 190 million T cells were reported. The study aimed to test whether signatures of past pathogen exposure could be identified by cataloging public T cell receptors. A later genetic analysis used genome-wide SNP genotypes for 398 of the 666 donors, treating that subset as a discovery cohort. In a later analysis, previously published TCR beta repertoires from 550 to 750 donors were re-analyzed and high-resolution HLA genotyping was added so that TCR occurrence patterns could be studied. HLA typing included class I and class II loci at four-digit resolution. Among about 400 genotyped donors of the cohort, an average of approximately 240,000 unique TCR beta nucleotide sequences was sequenced per donor, of which about 20% were non-productive. Roughly 5 DR-DQ haplotypes were treated as single units for association and clustering because of strong linkage in the cohort. Along with the approximately 650-subject first cohort, a separate validation cohort of 120 different subjects was used. An early release that covered several hundred HLA-typed donors contained approximately 300 gigabases of sequencing data and about 84 million unique TCR sequences. Among the approximately 430 genotyped donors, more than 70% belonged to the genetic ancestry cluster associated with self-reported Caucasian donors. To predict cytomegalovirus infection status, the study brought together high-throughput TCR immunosequencing, statistical association of individual TCRs with disease status, and machine learning. The T cell repertoires of roughly 660 subjects were profiled by immunosequencing and related to cytomegalovirus serostatus. In an earlier analysis of more than 550 of the donors, high-throughput TCR beta sequencing was used to judge whether each TCR beta V gene segment behaved as functional or pseudogenic. Rather than drawing on any new phenotypic data, the later analysis identified candidate immune exposures from TCR beta sequences and the way those sequences occurred across donors. Typing coverage differed by locus: A, B, C, DRB1 and DQB1 were typed in roughly 620-630 donors, DQA1 in roughly 500, DPA1 in 600 to 610, and DPB1 in 450 to 480. Donor age, sex, ethnicity and CMV serostatus were compiled alongside the repertoire data. Every repertoire in the discovery cohort had been generated on one and the same sequencing platform. Points the paper makes about the study in general: This cohort had only TCR beta chains sequenced, and the lack of alpha or paired-chain data limited which features could be detected. Because the 87-base-pair reads could not distinguish some IMGT-functional V segments, including TRBV6-2 and TRBV6-3, those segments were excluded. Specific HLA alleles were associated with 18,000 or so TCR beta sequences at a false discovery rate of 0.05 in a later analysis. The authors suggested that the approach could potentially be generalized to other disease states and immunological phenotypes. A group of highly shared sequence variants was considered likely to be a technical artifact of the sequencing pipeline. Linkage disequilibrium might explain the correlated functional status among segregating V segments, but an unknown experimental factor could not be ruled out. V-gene and J-gene trimming of TCR beta chains was associated with a missense DCLRE1C variant in a later genetic analysis, and the association was replicated in an independent cohort. When HLA alleles, especially DR and DQ, strongly co-occurred, attributing TCR associations to individual alleles was difficult. Presence/absence analyses assumed roughly uniform sequencing depth across donors, an assumption that may not hold. In a later analysis, HLA-associated TCR beta chains showed more clonal expansion and lower generation probabilities than non-associated chains that were equally common. A later analysis found that TCR association rates varied across HLA loci, with DRB1 alleles showing the most associated TCRs and HLA-C alleles the fewest. Because HLA typing was unavailable for some donors at each locus, only the typed subset was used in association tests. Cytomegalovirus status was reported to be diagnosed by the classifier with high specificity and sensitivity in both the original and validation cohorts. Compared with the roughly 700-donor mean, donors in an Asian-associated ancestry cluster had fewer N-insertions in productive TCRs, according to a later genetic analysis. Broadly in line with IMGT annotations, most TCR beta V segments showed up in productive rearrangements about 90% or about 30% of the time in an earlier analysis of approximately 600 of the donors. Because counts were too low, some 16 rarely observed V segments, including chromosome 9 orphons, were excluded from the earlier analysis of fewer than 650 of the donors. A further reported finding was that TCR beta sequences accurately predicted the HLA-A and HLA-B alleles for most subjects in the first cohort. According to a later analysis, parvovirus B19, influenza, CMV and Epstein-Barr virus appeared linked to several top co-occurrence clusters. CMV serostatus was the only immune exposure information available for the cohort. According to a later analysis, most CMV-associated TCR beta chains appeared to be HLA-restricted, and the HLA associations seemed to be driven largely by CMV exposure. In vitro tests confirmed that three of the cytomegalovirus-associated TCR beta chains recognize cytomegalovirus antigens. Most TCR sequences were seen in very few donors, while some public TCRs were found in many individuals. A total of 150 to 200 TCR beta chains were listed by the study as associated with cytomegalovirus.

The cohort comprised hundreds of healthy bone marrow donors. All cohort members were sampled while nominally healthy, although unrecorded immune exposures were likely present. The donor tested CMV seronegative and was one of the 352 seronegative cohort members. A peripheral blood sample was provided by each donor, and peripheral blood mononuclear cells were used for TCR beta sequencing. Genomic DNA extraction from the blood cell samples was performed with the Qiagen DNeasy Blood Extraction Kit. To prepare the library, the immunoSEQ multiplex PCR assay was applied. The multiplex PCR relied on a mix of 60 forward primers for TCR Vbeta segments and 13 reverse primers for TCR Jbeta segments. A multiplex PCR assay on genomic DNA amplified the CDR3 region of rearranged TCR beta genes. The Illumina HiSeq System was used to sequence the amplified TCR beta libraries as 87-base-pair reads. The source study handled its data this way. In a later analysis, tens of millions of unique TCR beta chains were counted across the 690 or so repertoires, and approximately 11 million of these chains were shared by at least two donors. To remove PCR and sequencing errors, raw reads were error-corrected and collapsed into unique sequences using a nearest-neighbor algorithm that merged closely related sequences. To assign V, D and J gene segments, CDR3 sequences were aligned to IMGT reference sequences. For a sequence to be retained, a match of at least six nucleotides was required to both a V gene segment and a J gene segment. Rearrangements were called productive when the CDR3 lacked stop codons and stayed in frame with V and J; all others were non-productive. CDR3 was defined according to IMGT convention as the region running from the second conserved V-encoded cysteine to the conserved J-encoded phenylalanine. The earlier analysis of fewer than 700 of the donors excluded sequences that lacked an unambiguous match to a single V gene segment. An earlier analysis of several hundred of the donors classified V segments as functional when productive rearrangements were above 56.7% and as segregating when the standard deviation between donors was above 5%. A statistical classification framework was built to diagnose cytomegalovirus status from the catalog of TCR beta chain sequences. A later analysis assigned V and J genes by comparing TCR nucleotide sequences with IMGT/GENE-DB human TR gene sequences. A later analysis assigned CDR3 sequences and most-parsimonious VDJ recombination scenarios with the TCRdist pipeline. In a later analysis, each TCR beta chain was defined by its CDR3 amino acid sequence together with its V-gene family, and reads without a unique V-gene family were excluded. To address suspected cross-contamination and a sequencing artifact, a later analysis removed approximately 590 highly shared, low-generation-probability nucleotide sequences. In a later analysis, a clonal expansion index for each public chain was calculated from normalized within-repertoire ranks of inferred template counts. In a later analysis, generation probabilities were computed with a VDJ recombination model fitted to out-of-frame rearrangements, and the resulting probabilities were checked against IGoR. In a later analysis, TCR-TCR, TCR-HLA and TCR-CMV co-occurrence was scored with hypergeometric tests, and a repertoire-size bias correction was applied to TCR pairs. A later analysis estimated false discovery rates by permuting HLA or CMV assignments 20 times. A later analysis grouped co-occurring TCRs with DBSCAN, adding TCRdist sequence similarity when clustering within HLA-allele-positive subsets. Repertoires with fewer than 30,000 or more than 120,000 public chains, plus five repertoires with anomalous nucleotide sharing, were excluded from co-occurrence clustering. The source is immuneACCESS, and TCRdb retained only in-frame sequences with V and J called. Part of the clones is not carried over; for the studies checked, unresolved V genes explain less than half of this, and the remainder is unexplained. That table furnishes V, J and clone size, whereas the DNA furnished D and trimming. This sample has under 200,000 clones in its table, and 68% of those were observed once. Approximately 1.5% of the sample is held by the ten biggest clonotypes.

The germline V gene gives CDR1 as SGHVS and CDR2 as FQNEAQ. CDR3 length: 14 amino acids, cysteine to phenylalanine. Only CDR3 DNA remains: 42 bases, in frame from the first base. Between the V and J ends, shortened by 5 bases and 0 bases respectively, the junction contains 10 bases. Remarks on this clone: Its antigen target is currently unknown. Base qualities were left out, and no much larger clone turns up one base away.

The sequence was obtained from a man aged 45-65 years in good health and CMV-seronegative. The chain employs TRBV7-8 and TRBJ1-1; no confident D gene assignment can be made. The sequenced sample was PBMCs. DNA sequence: TGTGCCAGCAGCGGGTGGGGAGTGAACACTGAAGCTTTCTTT. Its protein product is CASSGWGVNTEAFF.